This T cell receptor beta chain originates from a study of blood T cells in healthy people across ages. It was with a sample-barcoded 5' primer and a J-beta primer mix that a second PCR of about 7 to 12 cycles was run. MiXCR was run by TCRdb on the 5' RACE reads, yielding one entry per CDR3 protein. The sample includes about 1,500,000 distinct CDR3 sequences, roughly 45% of them seen just once. Every donor provided 9.5 to 10 milliliters of peripheral blood. From germline, CDR1 is GTSNPN and CDR2 SVGIG (reference sequence). The CDR3 runs to 16 residues. The ends lost 3 bases at V and 3 bases at J; junction bases unmatched: 12. Whole-study findings and limits: There was a strong correlation between TCR beta diversity and naive T cell percentage. Whereas aged donors had fewer naive CD4+ cells, long-lived donors had more of them and higher diversity. The fall in TCR beta diversity per million T cells was roughly linear with age.

Details on this clonotype: Its matching antigen is unknown.

This clonotype was sampled from a woman younger than 35 in good health. This rearrangement joins TRBV30 to TRBJ2-7; 9 bases map to TRBD1. Sequences were obtained from blood. The CDR3 is CAWSTDTGGGFYEQYF. The CDR3 nucleotides are TGTGCCTGGAGCACAGACACAGGGGGCGGGTTCTACGAGCAGTACTTC.